The rows below give T cell receptor beta chains drawn from one sample of a study of T cell responses to AZD1222 COVID-19 vaccine. TCRdb keeps only in-frame clones here, not all; method: immunoSEQ multiplex PCR. The sample records fewer than 65,000 clones, around four fifths being singletons. The sample in question was peripheral blood, obtained on day 0 of AZD1222 vaccination. These receptors were collected from an adult in good health. The CDR3 runs from the conserved cysteine through the conserved F or W.

TRBV3-1/TRBV3-2	18	TRBJ2-4	CASSQEAWTHASGNIQYF
TRBV6-2/TRBV6-3	11	TRBJ2-5	CASSQQETQYF
TRBV19	17	TRBJ1-2	CASSISALGRGLDGYTF
TRBV6-5	14	TRBJ2-5	CASSPTRPWETQYF
TRBV7-8	14	TRBJ1-6	CASSSGRNNSPLHF
TRBV5-4	14	TRBJ2-1	CASSPPRSYNEQFF
TRBV9	16	TRBJ2-2	CASSPHSGAPTGELFF
TRBV3-1/TRBV3-2	15	TRBJ1-1	CASSQTGFSGTEAFF
TRBV6-5	15	TRBJ2-5	CASSTGGPRQETQYF
TRBV7-9	15	TRBJ1-5	CASSLAGGSGQPQHF
TRBV2	13	TRBJ2-1	CATRDRGIDEQFF
TRBV18	12	TRBJ2-2	CASSPTDGELFF
TRBV4-3	12	TRBJ1-2	CASSLGAYGYTF
TRBV4-2	17	TRBJ1-5	CASSQGEQGSRNQPQHF
TRBV18	15	TRBJ2-7	CASSNERTGGYEQYF
TRBV23-1	14	TRBJ1-6	CASSHGSYNSPLHF
TRBV18	15	TRBJ2-7	CASSPPGTGAYEQYF
TRBV27	16	TRBJ2-5	CASRGYGTASQETQYF
TRBV7-3	17	TRBJ2-3	CASRLAGAPSETDTQYF
TRBV5-6	16	TRBJ2-3	CASSYKTGTSADTQYF
TRBV12-3/TRBV12-4	11	TRBJ1-2	CASSLGYGYTF
TRBV6-5	15	TRBJ2-4	CASSHSGGSKNIQYF
TRBV7-2	15	TRBJ1-2	CASSLPRGQGYGYTF
TRBV7-2	14	TRBJ1-2	CASSLKRESNGYTF
TRBV7-8	15	TRBJ1-1	CASSFRGQGATEAFF
TRBV28	14	TRBJ1-5	CASSLGDRSQPQHF
TRBV4-1	17	TRBJ2-1	CASSQDPGQPGGNEQFF
TRBV5-4	14	TRBJ2-5	CASSGAGGRETQYF
TRBV2	14	TRBJ2-1	CATRAGGFSGEQFF
TRBV24-1	15	TRBJ2-5	CATSAGLAGVETQYF
TRBV2	14	TRBJ2-5	CASSETPGRETQYF
TRBV6-5	15	TRBJ1-4	CASSPPGQDNEKLFF
TRBV2	14	TRBJ1-2	CASSEWQGDYGYTF
TRBV7-7	17	TRBJ2-7	CASSLAPPFRGRDEQYF
TRBV4-1	16	TRBJ1-3	CASSNPGLLSGNTIYF
TRBV12-5	15	TRBJ1-4	CASGLVFGDSEKLFF
TRBV10-1	14	TRBJ2-2	CASRELGNTGELFF
TRBV18	15	TRBJ1-3	CASSGDTSSGNTIYF
TRBV7-2	14	TRBJ1-3	CASSWDTGLRTIYF
TRBV10-3	15	TRBJ2-3	CAITPSTSLRDTQYF
TRBV2	14	TRBJ1-1	CASSLDRGSTEAFF
TRBV5-1	14	TRBJ2-6	CASRQNSGANVLTF
TRBV10-2	15	TRBJ1-2	CASSELLGQGAGYTF
TRBV12-3/TRBV12-4	13	TRBJ1-5	CASSSRGFQPQHF